This T cell receptor (beta chain) was captured by sequencing in a study of T cell responses to AZD1222 COVID-19 vaccine. Study overall: Pooled together were second doses at about 4 or about 12 weeks.

On this clone: Its target is unknown.

Measured with immunoSEQ multiplex PCR; TCRdb has only the in-frame clones, and not every one. The sample yields 200,000 or so clones, 94% seen once. Study outcomes and limitations: Vaccine-related CD4 TCRs covered spike, predominating at 160-218 and 743-854. Per reports, nearly half of all spike-specific TCRs target regions that are unmutated in variants.

The sequence was collected from an adult in good health. The starting material was peripheral blood, obtained on day 0 of AZD1222 vaccination.

The DNA for the CDR3 is TGTGCCAGCAGCCTCAGTCTAGGCCTGGGGCCCCAGCATTTT. It is translated as CASSLSLGLGPQHF. The chain is built from TRBV6-5 and TRBJ1-5; D is unresolved. CDR3 length equals 14 residues. Trimming removed 6 bases from V and 9 bases from J, with 18 bases in between. Germline V gene sequence: CDR1 MNHEY, CDR2 SVGAGI.